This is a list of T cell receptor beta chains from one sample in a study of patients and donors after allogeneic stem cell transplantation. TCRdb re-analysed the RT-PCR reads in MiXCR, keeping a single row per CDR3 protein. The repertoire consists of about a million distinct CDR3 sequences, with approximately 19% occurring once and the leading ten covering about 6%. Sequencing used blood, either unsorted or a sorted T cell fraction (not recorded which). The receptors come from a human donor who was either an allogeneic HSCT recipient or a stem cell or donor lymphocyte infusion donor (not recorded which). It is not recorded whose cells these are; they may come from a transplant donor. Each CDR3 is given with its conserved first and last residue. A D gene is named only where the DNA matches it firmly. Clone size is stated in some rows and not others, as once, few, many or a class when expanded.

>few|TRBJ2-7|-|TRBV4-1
CASSPTNSDHLRYEQYF
TGCGCCAGCAGCCCGACTAACTCCGACCACCTCAGGTACGAGCAGTACTTC
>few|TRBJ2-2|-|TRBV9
CASSVGSLTGELFF
TGTGCCAGCAGCGTAGGAAGCCTCACCGGGGAGCTGTTTTTT
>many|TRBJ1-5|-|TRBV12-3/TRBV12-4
CASSRSDRPQHF
TGTGCCAGCAGTCGTTCCGACAGGCCCCAGCATTTT
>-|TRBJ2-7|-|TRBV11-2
CASRTAYEQYF
TGTGCCAGCAGGACAGCCTACGAGCAGTACTTC
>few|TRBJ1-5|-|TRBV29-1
CSVARDGNQPQHF
TGCAGCGTTGCCCGCGACGGGAATCAGCCCCAGCATTTT
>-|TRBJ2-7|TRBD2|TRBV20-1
CSARGWGGEQYF
TGCAGTGCTAGAGGGTGGGGGGGTGAGCAGTACTTC
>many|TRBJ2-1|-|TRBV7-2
CASSLGIRDNEQFF
TGTGCCAGCAGCTTAGGAATCCGCGACAATGAGCAGTTCTTC
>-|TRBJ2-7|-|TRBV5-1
CASSMGLSTYEQYF
TGCGCCAGCAGCATGGGGTTGTCGACCTACGAGCAGTACTTC
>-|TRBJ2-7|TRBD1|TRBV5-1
CASSLTGTGLHEQYF
TGCGCCAGCAGCTTAACCGGGACAGGGCTCCACGAGCAGTACTTC
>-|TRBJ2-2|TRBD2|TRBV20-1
CSAQTSGRGTGELFF
TGCAGTGCGCAAACTAGCGGGAGAGGCACCGGGGAGCTGTTTTTT
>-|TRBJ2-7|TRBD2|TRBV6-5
CASSYSYGRDYEQYF
TGTGCCAGCAGTTACTCCTACGGGAGGGATTACGAGCAGTACTTC
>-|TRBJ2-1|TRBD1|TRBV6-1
CASSPLTGQGTVNEQFF
TGTGCCAGCAGCCCCCTAACCGGACAGGGGACGGTCAATGAGCAGTTCTTC
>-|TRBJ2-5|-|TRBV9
CASSASPSRFRGETQYF
TGTGCCAGCAGCGCCTCTCCCTCAAGGTTCAGGGGAGAGACCCAGTACTTC
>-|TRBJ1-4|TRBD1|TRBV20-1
CSAPGTGNEKLFF
TGCAGTGCTCCCGGGACAGGGAATGAAAAACTGTTTTTT
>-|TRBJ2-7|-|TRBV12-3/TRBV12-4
CASSPPDGAYEQYF
TGTGCCAGCAGTCCACCGGACGGGGCCTACGAGCAGTACTTC
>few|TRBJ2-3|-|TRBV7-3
CASSPNTGDTQYF
TGTGCCAGCAGCCCCAACACCGGAGATACGCAGTATTTT
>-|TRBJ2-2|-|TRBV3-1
CASSQEADTGELFF
TGTGCCAGCAGCCAAGAGGCAGACACCGGGGAGCTGTTTTTT
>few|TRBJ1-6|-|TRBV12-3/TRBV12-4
CASSFYPSNSPLHF
TGTGCCAGCAGTTTTTACCCTTCCAATTCACCCCTCCACTTT
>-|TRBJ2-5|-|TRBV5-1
CASSSAQIGVRKETQYF
TGCGCCAGCAGCTCGGCACAAATAGGCGTCAGAAAAGAGACCCAGTACTTC
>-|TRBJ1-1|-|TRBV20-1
CSAEEGTMNTEAFF
TGCAGTGCCGAGGAGGGCACCATGAACACTGAAGCTTTCTTT
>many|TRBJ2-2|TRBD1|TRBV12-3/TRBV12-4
CASRGQGYTGELFF
TGTGCCAGCAGGGGACAGGGATACACCGGGGAGCTGTTTTTT
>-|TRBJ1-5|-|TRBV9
CASSVGGQSNQPQHF
TGTGCCAGCAGCGTAGGGGGACAAAGCAATCAGCCCCAGCATTTT
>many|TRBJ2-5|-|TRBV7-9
CASSLGSRLQETQYF
TGTGCCAGCAGCTTAGGTTCCAGGCTCCAAGAGACCCAGTACTTC
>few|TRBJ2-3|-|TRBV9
CASSVTQGADTQYF
TGTGCCAGCAGCGTAACCCAGGGTGCAGATACGCAGTATTTT
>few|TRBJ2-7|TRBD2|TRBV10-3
CAIGTSGRSSSYEQYF
TGTGCCATTGGGACTAGCGGGAGGTCGAGCTCCTACGAGCAGTACTTC
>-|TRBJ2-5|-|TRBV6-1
CASSPDMRVRETQYF
TGTGCCAGCAGCCCGGACATGCGGGTCCGAGAGACCCAGTACTTC
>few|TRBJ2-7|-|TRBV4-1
CASSQPAAGDYEQYF
TGCGCCAGCAGCCAACCGGCGGCAGGGGACTACGAGCAGTACTTC
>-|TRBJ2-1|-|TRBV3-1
CASSDTASYNEQFF
TGTGCCAGCAGCGATACTGCTTCTTACAATGAGCAGTTCTTC
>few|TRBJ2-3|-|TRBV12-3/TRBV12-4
CASRAPGHRSTDTQYF
TGTGCCAGCAGGGCACCGGGACACCGAAGCACAGATACGCAGTATTTT
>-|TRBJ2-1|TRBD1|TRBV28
CASSTRTRQGEQFF
TGTGCCAGCAGCACCAGGACCAGACAGGGTGAGCAGTTCTTC
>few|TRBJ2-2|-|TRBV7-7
CASSLESSNTGELFF
TGTGCTAGCAGCTTAGAATCAAGTAACACCGGGGAGCTGTTTTTT
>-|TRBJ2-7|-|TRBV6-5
CASSYSSGLIYEQYF
TGTGCCAGCAGTTACTCAAGCGGACTAATCTACGAGCAGTACTTC
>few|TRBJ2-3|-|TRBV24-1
CATSVGDTQYF
TGTGCCACCAGTGTGGGTGACACGCAGTATTTT
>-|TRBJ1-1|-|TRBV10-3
CAITENTEAFF
TGTGCCATCACGGAGAACACTGAAGCTTTCTTT
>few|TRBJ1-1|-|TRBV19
CASSTSLNTEAFF
TGTGCCAGTAGTACGTCATTGAACACTGAAGCTTTCTTT
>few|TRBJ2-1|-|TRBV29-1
CSVEQREQFF
TGCAGCGTTGAGCAGCGTGAGCAGTTCTTC
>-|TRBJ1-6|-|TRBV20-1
CSASFFRPSRASPLHF
TGCAGTGCTAGTTTTTTTCGTCCGTCGCGGGCCTCACCCCTCCACTTT
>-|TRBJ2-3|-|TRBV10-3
CANPPPWGELTDTQYF
TGTGCCAACCCCCCTCCCTGGGGGGAACTCACAGATACGCAGTATTTT
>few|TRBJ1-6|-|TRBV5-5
CASSPEWGVSINSPLHF
TGTGCCAGCAGCCCGGAGTGGGGGGTCAGTATCAATTCACCCCTCCACTTT
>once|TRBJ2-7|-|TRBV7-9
CASSPTVWGSKVYEQYF
TGTGCCAGCAGCCCAACCGTTTGGGGGAGTAAGGTCTACGAGCAGTACTTC
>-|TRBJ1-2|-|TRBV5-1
CASSFDRTYDYTF
TGCGCCAGCAGCTTTGACAGGACTTACGACTACACCTTC
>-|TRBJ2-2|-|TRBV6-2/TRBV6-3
CASSNRHPTGELFF
TGTGCCAGCAGTAACCGACACCCCACCGGGGAGCTGTTTTTT
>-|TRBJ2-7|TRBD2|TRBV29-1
CSVAGGRYEQYF
TGCAGCGTCGCGGGGGGTCGATACGAGCAGTACTTC
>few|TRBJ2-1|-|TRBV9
CARGDEQFF
TGTGCCAGGGGCGATGAGCAGTTCTTC
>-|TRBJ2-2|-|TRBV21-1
CASTQWAGELFF
TGTGCCAGCACACAATGGGCCGGGGAGCTGTTTTTT
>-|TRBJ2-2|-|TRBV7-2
CASSLWVTGELFF
TGTGCCAGCAGCTTATGGGTGACCGGGGAGCTGTTTTTT
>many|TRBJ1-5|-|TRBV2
CASSVDAGHQPQHF
TGTGCCAGCAGTGTCGATGCGGGACATCAGCCCCAGCATTTT
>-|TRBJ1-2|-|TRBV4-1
CASSQIDLGGYTF
TGCGCCAGCAGCCAAATTGACCTAGGGGGCTACACCTTC
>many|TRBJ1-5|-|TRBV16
CASSQWGTDDQPQHF
TGTGCCAGCAGCCAATGGGGGACGGATGATCAGCCCCAGCATTTT
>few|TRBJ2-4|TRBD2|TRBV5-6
CASSEGGFWRGEAKNIQYF
TGTGCCAGCAGCGAGGGAGGGTTCTGGCGGGGGGAAGCCAAAAACATTCAGTACTTC
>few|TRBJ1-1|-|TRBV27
CASSLPPGNTEAFF
TGTGCCAGCAGTTTACCGCCGGGGAACACTGAAGCTTTCTTT
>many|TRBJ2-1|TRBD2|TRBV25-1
CASGTSVYNEQFF
TGTGCCTCCGGGACTAGCGTCTACAATGAGCAGTTCTTC
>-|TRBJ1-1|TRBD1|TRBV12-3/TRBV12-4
CASSIPGQNKLFF
TGTGCCAGCAGTATACCGGGACAGAATAAGCTTTTCTTT
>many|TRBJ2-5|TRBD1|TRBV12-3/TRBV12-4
CASSLDRGHQETQYF
TGTGCCAGCAGTCTCGACAGGGGTCACCAAGAGACCCAGTACTTC
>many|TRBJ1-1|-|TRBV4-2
CASSQEEGRRTEAFF
TGTGCCAGCAGCCAAGAGGAGGGGCGACGCACTGAAGCTTTCTTT
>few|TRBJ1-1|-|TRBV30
CAWTIQGGTEAFF
TGTGCCTGGACCATACAGGGCGGCACTGAAGCTTTCTTT
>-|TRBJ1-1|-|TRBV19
CASEGHKNTEAFF
TGTGCCAGTGAGGGACATAAGAACACTGAAGCTTTCTTT